Here is one T cell receptor (beta chain) with its context. Repertoires were generated with immunoSEQ multiplex PCR, while TCRdb's copy carries only in-frame clones and drops some. The data hold 700,000 or so clones, with 80% to 90% observed a single time. The data are from a study of shared T cell receptors in the human thymus. V dropped 4 bases and J dropped 9 bases, with 10 bases sitting between them. In germline, CDR1 is SNHLY, CDR2 FYNNEI. CDR3 length equals 12 residues. In addition, the sample was reused for a study of human thymus T cells. This second study notes: The thymus was resected at corrective cardiac surgery.

The sequence was obtained from a girl under three years old with a congenital heart defect. This chain uses TRBV2 with TRBJ1-5, with D perhaps TRBD1 (6 bases). Sequenced material: thymocytes. CDR3 sequence reads: CASSGQVRPQHF. In DNA form, the CDR3 reads TGTGCCAGCAGTGGACAGGTACGGCCCCAGCATTTT. The variable domain in full, with the rest retrieved from reference TRBV2 and TRBJ1-5, is EPEVTQTPSHQVTQMGQEVILRCVPISNHLYFYWYRQILGQKVEFLVSFYNNEISEKSEIFDDQFSVERPDGSNFTLKIRSTKLEDSAMYFCASSGQVRPQHFGDGTRLSIL.